These 20 T cell receptor beta chains share one sample of origin, sequenced in a study of Ad26.COV2.S vaccination and SARS-CoV-2 variants. This table comes from immunoSEQ multiplex PCR, and its TCRdb copy is limited to in-frame clones, with some not included. This table has roughly 320,000 clones, just over 85% appearing once. As to treatment: roughly 18 received Ad26.COV2.S at low or high dose, single or two shots; roughly five received placebo; per-sample allocation not given. Collection of samples fell on day 63 after the first vaccine or placebo injection. This sample comprised peripheral blood, obtained in a trial of Ad26.COV2.S vaccine versus placebo. All receptors come from a person between 18 and 59 years old who received the Ad26.COV2.S COVID-19 vaccine or a placebo.

The gene calls are TRBV19 and TRBJ2-5; TRBD2 agrees at 10 bases. The CDR3 has 16 amino acids. After removal of 5 bases from V and 0 bases from J, the junction contained 6 bases not matched to a gene. Germline CDR1 reads LNHDA; CDR2 reads SQIVND (reference sequence). CDR3 in DNA: TGTGCCAGTAGTCATTACCTAGCGGGGGACCAAGAGACCCAGTACTTC. This encodes CASSHYLAGDQETQYF.

This chain uses TRBV30 with TRBJ2-1; possibly TRBD2 for D (5 bases). The CDR3 totals 13 residues. The V and J ends lost 5 bases and 4 bases respectively, with 12 bases between them. CDR1 and CDR2 from the germline V gene are GTSNPN and SVGIG (reference sequence). CDR3 bases: TGTGCCTGGGGTCGGACTCCTTACAATGAGCAGTTCTTC. This sequence encodes CAWGRTPYNEQFF.

The gene calls are TRBV6-5 and TRBJ2-5; D gene unclear. This CDR3 contains 14 residues. CDR1 MNHEY and CDR2 SVGAGI come from the germline V gene. V lost 6 bases, J lost 2 bases, and 13 bases lay in between. The CDR3 is CASRDGLRQETQYF. The CDR3 DNA is TGTGCCAGCAGAGACGGGTTGAGGCAAGAGACCCAGTACTTC.

The V call is TRBV7-2, the J call TRBJ2-7; TRBD2 matches 7 bases. The V gene end was trimmed by 0 bases and the J gene end by 6 bases; junction bases not matched to a gene: 2. Germline V lookup: CDR1 SGHTA, CDR2 FQGNSA. The CDR3 contains 13 residues. The CDR3 region is CASSLAGGVEQYF. The DNA for the CDR3 is TGTGCCAGCAGCTTAGCGGGGGGGGTCGAGCAGTACTTC.

The rearrangement uses TRBV21-1 and TRBJ1-2; TRBD1 reflects the table's D call only, with no check against the DNA. TRBV21-1 is tagged as a pseudogene. The length of the CDR3 is 14 residues. The DNA of the CDR3 is TGTGCCAGCCCATACTGGAGGGACAGGGAAGGCTACACCTTC. Translation: CASPYWRDREGYTF.

This sequence joins TRBV7-2 and TRBJ1-5; a weak D match, TRBD1 (5 bases). Germline values: CDR1 SGHTA, CDR2 FQGNSA. V was clipped by 1 base and J by 7 bases, with 8 bases between them. This CDR3 has 13 amino acids. In nucleotides, the CDR3 is TGTGCCAGCAGCTTAGTGGCAGGGCAGCCCCAGCATTTT. Translated, it gives CASSLVAGQPQHF.

This clone occurred many times. The V and J genes are TRBV4-2 and TRBJ2-5; D is unresolved. The CDR3 is 15 amino acids. V lost 1 base to trimming and J lost 0 bases, with 9 bases between them. Germline lookup yields CDR1 LGHNA and CDR2 YNFKEQ. The CDR3 DNA follows: TGTGCCAGCAGCCAAGGGGGAACTCACCAAGAGACCCAGTACTTC. It codes for CASSQGGTHQETQYF.

A few counts support this clone. This chain joins TRBV24-1 and TRBJ2-2; D is possibly TRBD1 (6 bases). Trimming left V 3 bases short and J 7 bases short, with 14 bases between. The CDR3 is 15 residues long. CDR1 and CDR2 from the germline V gene are KGHDR and SFDVKD. The CDR3 spells CATSDNGQPVGELFF. The DNA of the CDR3 is TGTGCCACCAGTGATAACGGACAGCCTGTCGGGGAGCTGTTTTTT.

This clone was detected only once. As DNA, the CDR3 is TGTGCCAGCAGCCAAGCCGAGGACAGGGGGAACTATGGCTACACCTTC. Residues: CASSQAEDRGNYGYTF. The rearrangement uses TRBV14 and TRBJ1-2; TRBD1 matches 10 bases. Germline V gene lookup returns CDR1 SGHDN and CDR2 FVKESK. CDR3 size: 16 residues. Unmatched junction bases numbered 4, after V lost 1 base and J lost 2 bases.

V gene TRBV4-1 combines with J gene TRBJ1-4; TRBD1 aligns across 8 bases. V shed 1 base and J 8 bases; nucleotides not matched to a gene: 0. The V gene's germline CDR1 is MGHRA and CDR2 YSYEKL. The CDR3 loop spans 13 amino acids. The CDR3: CASSQGTGEKLFF. The DNA for the CDR3 is TGCGCCAGCAGCCAAGGGACAGGGGAAAAACTGTTTTTT.

The rearrangement joins TRBV30 to TRBJ2-1, with 7 positions matching TRBD2. Germline CDR1 is GTSNPN and CDR2 is SVGIG (reference sequence). The V gene end was trimmed by 5 bases and the J gene end by 0 bases; junction bases not matched to a gene: 10. The CDR3 is made up of 16 amino acids. The CDR3 sequence: CAWVGTGTNSYNEQFF. The CDR3 bases are TGTGCCTGGGTGGGAACCGGGACTAACTCCTACAATGAGCAGTTCTTC.

The chain is built from TRBV12-5 and TRBJ2-2; unclear D gene. Germline CDR1 LGHNT, CDR2 FRNRAP. CDR3 size: 14 residues. V was clipped by 2 bases and J by 0 bases, with 4 bases between them. The CDR3 sequence: CASGLRSNTGELFF. The CDR3 nucleotides read TGTGCTAGTGGTTTGAGGTCGAACACCGGGGAGCTGTTTTTT.

The chain links TRBV2 to TRBJ1-2, with D maybe TRBD1 (5 bases). The germline V and J ends were trimmed by 2 bases and 6 bases, with 10 bases remaining between them. The germline CDR1 and CDR2 sequences are SNHLY and FYNNEI. The CDR3 is 13 residues long. The CDR3 reads CASSERRGDGYTF. The CDR3 coding sequence is TGTGCCAGCAGTGAACGTAGGGGAGATGGCTACACCTTC.

The chain carries TRBV5-1 and TRBJ2-3; D perhaps matches TRBD1 (5 bases). This CDR3 has 15 amino acids. Deletions cut 1 base from V and 1 base from J, with 10 bases between. Germline CDR1 and CDR2: SGHRS and YFSETQ. CDR3 in DNA: TGCGCCAGCAGCTTGAGGCAGGGTGGCACAGATACGCAGTATTTT. Translated, it gives CASSLRQGGTDTQYF.

This clone has just one count. Written as DNA, the CDR3 is TGTGCCAGCAGTCGCGGACAGGTGAACTCCTACGAGCAGTACTTC. It specifies CASSRGQVNSYEQYF. The genes are TRBV7-2 and TRBJ2-7, with TRBD1 matching over 7 bases. The CDR3 is 15 residues long. Germline values: CDR1 SGHTA, CDR2 FQGNSA. V was pared by 6 bases and J by 0 bases, with 8 bases of the junction left unmatched.

V and J are TRBV29-1 and TRBJ1-1, with a weak D call TRBD1 (5 bases). The CDR3 runs to 14 residues. CDR1 is SQVTM and CDR2 is ANQGSEA in the germline V gene. The V gene lost 7 bases and the J gene lost 1 base, with 16 bases spanning the gap. The CDR3 region is CSARGGYKNTEAFF. The CDR3, as DNA: TGCAGCGCCCGTGGGGGGTACAAGAACACTGAAGCTTTCTTT.

The chain joins TRBV7-9 to TRBJ2-5; tentative D call: TRBD2 (6 bases). Looked up from germline, CDR1 is SEHNR and CDR2 is FQNEAQ (reference sequence). The CDR3 length is 14 residues. The V end was cut by 5 bases, the J end by 4 bases, with 14 bases between. The CDR3 DNA is TGTGCCAGCAGCCTATCGAAGGGAGGAGAGACCCAGTACTTC. It specifies CASSLSKGGETQYF.

This clone occurred once. V usage is TRBV7-9 and J usage is TRBJ2-7, with TRBD1 matching over 7 bases. The CDR3 sequence is 14 residues long. Looked up from germline, CDR1 is SEHNR and CDR2 is FQNEAQ (reference sequence). Losses at the gene ends were 5 bases for V and 3 bases for J; bases not matched to a gene: 7. In nucleotides, the CDR3 is TGTGCCAGCAGCCGCACAGGGGCTAACTACGAGCAGTACTTC. It is translated as CASSRTGANYEQYF.

CDR3: CSARDPYEQYF. CDR3 DNA sequence: TGCAGTGCTAGAGATCCCTACGAGCAGTACTTC. This chain connects TRBV20-1 to TRBJ2-7, with D uncertain. V shed 0 bases and J shed 2 bases, with 2 bases lying between them. The CDR3 runs to 11 residues. In germline, CDR1 is DFQATT, CDR2 SNEGSKA (reference sequence).

The V and J genes are TRBV30 and TRBJ1-2; 7 positions match TRBD1. Germline values: CDR1 GTSNPN, CDR2 SVGIG (reference sequence). The CDR3 is 13 amino acids. With 0 bases clipped from V and 4 bases from J, the junction kept 2 bases outside the gene matches. The CDR3 DNA is TGTGCCTGGAGTGTTTCAGGGGGCTATGGCTACACCTTC. Its translation: CAWSVSGGYGYTF.